The present TCR beta chain was sequenced within a study of blood T cell repertoires in COVID-19. About the study: The origin of the acute and convalescent COVID-19 samples was the United States, Italy and Spain. Sample material is recorded as cDNA or gDNA derived from T cells, B-cell-depleted T cells, or PBMCs.

CDR1 and CDR2 (germline): SGHRS, YFSETQ. This CDR3 has 16 amino acids. V was cut by 0 bases and J by 6 bases, with 13 bases left in between. Profiled with immunoSEQ multiplex PCR; TCRdb holds only in-frame clones, not every one. This table has some 250,000 clones, around 87% appearing once. This sequence originates from a woman in her twenties or thirties who had recovered from COVID-19. This chain links TRBV5-1 with TRBJ1-6; maybe TRBD1 (6 bases). The sequencing input was peripheral blood. CDR3 in amino acids: CASSLEATGTNSPLHF. DNA for the CDR3: TGCGCCAGCAGCTTGGAGGCTACAGGGACTAATTCACCCCTCCACTTT.